This TCR beta chain was recovered during a study of CD4+ T cells in melanoma (dated by TCRdb to about 2022). About the study as a whole: Neoantigen-specific CD4+ T cells in human melanoma were what the study investigated.

Taken from cysteine to phenylalanine, the CDR3 has 15 residues. The read is trimmed to its CDR3 DNA, 45 bases read in frame from base 1. A distance of 15 bases separates the germline ends of V and J, which lose 0 bases and 8 bases respectively. Based on the germline V gene, the CDR1 and CDR2 sequences are SGHRS and YFSETQ. Library creation used the immunoSEQ multiplex PCR assay. Not all clones reach the TCRdb copy of this immuneACCESS table, which keeps in-frame sequences only. Checked studies attribute under half of the gap to unresolved V genes and leave the rest unexplained. A total of 14,000 to 15,000 clones appear in this sample, 60% to 80% of them only once. The ten top clones hold 15% to 17% of the sample. Beyond this particular receptor, the publication reports: Neoantigen-specific CD4+ T cells were reported to be correlated with the function of CD8+ T cells, macrophages and B cells. Diverse differentiation states were reported to be shown by neoantigen-specific CD4+ T cells in melanoma.

The donors were melanoma patients. On this clone: Its antigen is still unknown. Base quality data are lacking; no much larger clone is found one base away.

The sequence joins TRBV5-1 to TRBJ2-1, with the D gene not confidently named. Sequencing used cells from a culture (not recorded whether cultured in vitro). The receptor comes from a human donor with melanoma. The CDR3 sequence is CASSLVRFGVHEQFF. The sequenced DNA is TGCGCCAGCAGCTTGGTTCGATTTGGGGTCCATGAGCAGTTCTTC.